The sequence of this T cell receptor (beta chain) was determined in a study of T cells in Graves' hyperthyroidism and ophthalmopathy. General study results and limits: Most thyroid clonotypes with frequency above 0.001 were detected in blood. Median prediction lead before ophthalmopathy onset was 5 to 7.5 months with the model.

RNA transcripts served as the template for amplifying TCR beta CDR3 regions. Using the HTBI primer set, a first-round RT-PCR was run on the TCR CDR3. Via MiXCR, TCRdb re-called the multiplex PCR reads, giving one row per CDR3 protein. The sample carries roughly 510,000 distinct CDR3 sequences, approximately 49% recorded once. The CDR3 length is 13 residues. The ends lost 6 bases at V and 6 bases at J; junction bases unmatched: 6. Germline CDR1 reads SGHTA; CDR2 reads FQGNSA. Criteria for exclusion of patients were uncontrolled infection, other autoimmune disease, pregnancy or lactation. About this clonotype: Its target is unknown.

J is TRBJ2-7 and V is TRBV7-2, with 9 positions matching TRBD1. The specimen sequenced was peripheral blood or thyroid tissue (not recorded which). This TCR came from an adult woman with Graves' disease, either hyperthyroidism or ophthalmopathy (not recorded which). For the CDR3, the DNA is TGTGCCAGCAGACCCCGGACAGGGGTCGAGCAGTACTTC. Protein sequence: CASRPRTGVEQYF. The variable domain in full, completed from reference TRBV7-2 and TRBJ2-7, reads GAGVSQSPSNKVTEKGKDVELRCDPISGHTALYWYRQSLGQGLEFLIYFQGNSAPDKSGLPSDRFSAERTGGSVSTLTIQRTQQEDSAVYLCASRPRTGVEQYFGPGTRLTVT.